This T cell receptor beta chain was recovered during a study of shared clonotypes between healthy human individuals. Germline assignment: CDR1 MRHNA and CDR2 SNTAGT. Losses at the gene ends were 1 base for V and 9 bases for J; bases not matched to a gene: 9. The CDR3 extends over 17 amino acids. General study points: Generation probabilities were higher for clonotypes shared across all four sorted-subset donors than for unshared ones. Only blood was sampled, and tissue TCR repertoires likely differ from blood ones. In several donors, around 5.5% of naive CD4 clonotypes appeared in common.

Concerning this clone: What it recognizes is unknown.

Recent acute infections and vaccinations were absent in the healthy HIV-negative adult donors. The method was immunoSEQ multiplex PCR; TCRdb's version includes in-frame clones alone and lacks a portion of them. The sample holds roughly 2.4 million clones, 95% seen once. This rearrangement joins TRBV6-4 to TRBJ2-1, with 13 bases lining up with TRBD2. This clonotype originated in a man aged 18 to 35 in good health. Sequencing was performed on naive CD4+ T cells sorted from blood. Subset of the sample: CD45RA+ positively selected. The CDR3 spells CASSDWTRLAGGPEQFF. Written as DNA, the CDR3 is TGTGCCAGCAGTGACTGGACCCGACTAGCGGGAGGCCCTGAGCAGTTCTTC.